This T cell receptor beta chain comes out of a study of blood T cell repertoires in COVID-19. Overall study context: The samples span acute and convalescent COVID-19 from the United States, Italy and Spain. T cells, B-cell-depleted T cells, or PBMCs provided the cDNA or gDNA that served as material.

In the original analysis: Estimates of nucleated cell counts were drawn from the amplification of reference gene primers. Here immunoSEQ multiplex PCR was the method, and the copy in TCRdb shows in-frame clones only, minus some. V and J calls and clone size are as listed in that table; D and trimming were resolved from the DNA. This table holds under 200,000 clones, about 90% found once. Sequencing used peripheral blood. The clonotype comes from a man between 40 and 49 years old with active or convalescent COVID-19.

In nucleotides, the CDR3 is TGCGCCAGCACCCGGGACAACACCCGGGGAACTGAAGCTTTCTTT. Translation gives CASTRDNTRGTEAFF. The J gene is TRBJ1-1, the V gene TRBV10-1; D perhaps matches TRBD1 (6 bases). Looked up from germline, CDR1 is WNHNN and CDR2 is SYGVQD (reference sequence). The CDR3 is made up of 15 amino acids. V was shortened by 7 bases and J by 5 bases, with 20 bases between the two germline ends.